Sequencing of this T cell receptor (beta chain) was carried out in a study of T-cell memory formation after mild COVID-19. About the research overall: TCR clusters were mostly confined to one donor each. Study results and caveats: Later expanders leaned CD4+, whereas day 15 to 85 contracting clones were balanced CD4/CD8. Researchers could not confirm that second-wave clones peaking on day 37 targeted SARS-CoV-2.

As regards this clonotype: Antigen unknown.

The CDR3 has 14 residues. Germline V CDR1 and CDR2: SGHRS, YFSETQ. The V gene end was trimmed by 7 bases and the J gene end by 2 bases; junction bases not matched to a gene: 4. Researchers used 5'RACE with constant-segment primers to make TCR alpha and TCR beta cDNA libraries that carry sample barcodes and UMIs. MiXCR, run by TCRdb on the 5' RACE reads, gives a single entry per CDR3 protein. The profile covers around 500,000 distinct CDR3 sequences, with 15% to 20% appearing a single time and over 9% taken by the ten largest. This TCR was sampled from an adult woman who had mild COVID-19 (a few samples of this study predate the infection). Cell type and time point are not known. Material for sequencing was PBMCs or a T cell subset sorted from them (not recorded which). The V call is TRBV5-1, the J call TRBJ2-2; 8 bases line up with TRBD1. In nucleotides, the CDR3 is TGCGCCAGCCTTGGACAGGGAAACACCGGGGAGCTGTTTTTT. It specifies CASLGQGNTGELFF. The full variable domain, with the rest looked up from reference TRBV5-1 and TRBJ2-2, is KAGVTQTPRYLIKTRGQQVTLSCSPISGHRSVSWYQQTPGQGLQFLFEYFSETQRNKGNFPGRFSGRQFSNSRSEMNVSTLELGDSALYLCASLGQGNTGELFFGEGSRLTVL.